Here is one TCR beta chain with its context. The data derive from a study of blood T cell repertoires in COVID-19. The repertoire was sequenced with immunoSEQ multiplex PCR; TCRdb's copy has only in-frame clones and lacks some. The sample consists of 130,000 or so clones, about 89% of them appearing once. The CDR3 runs to 16 residues. The germline gives CDR1 SGHVS, CDR2 FQNEAQ. Trimming stripped 6 bases from V and 2 bases from J, with 17 bases between. The sequencing sample was made of peripheral blood. The chain uses TRBV7-8 and TRBJ2-1; TRBD2 might be the D (7 bases). This TCR was recovered from a woman in her sixties or seventies with COVID-19, enrolled during active disease. CDR3 DNA sequence: TGTGCCAGCAGTATCGGGGGGCTAGGTCCCTACAATGAGCAGTTCTTC. Translated, it gives CASSIGGLGPYNEQFF.